This T cell receptor (beta chain) was identified during a study of blood T cell repertoires in COVID-19. For the study at large: COVID-19 samples collected from the United States, Italy and Spain covered acute and convalescent phases. Nucleic acid was either cDNA or gDNA, and it came from T cells, B-cell-depleted T cells, or PBMCs.

The CDR3 spans 14 residues. In the study's own analysis: Estimation of nucleated cell counts was performed using reference gene primer amplification. Clones were sequenced by immunoSEQ multiplex PCR, and TCRdb holds only the in-frame ones, with some missing. That table gives V, J and clone size, and the DNA gave D and trimming. The sample has approximately 160,000 clones, about 85% seen once. The sequencing input was peripheral blood. The chain links TRBV12-1 to TRBJ1-2; the table's D call of TRBD1 was not tested on the DNA. TRBV12-1 is designated a pseudogene. This receptor was obtained from a man in his 60s who had recovered from COVID-19. CDR3 residues: CASSTLGGNYGYTF. The CDR3 DNA is TGTGCCAGCAGTACCCTAGGGGGCAACTATGGCTACACCTTC.